The 28 T cell receptor beta chains below all came from one sample that was sequenced in a study of OX40 agonist ivuxolimab in advanced cancers. Assay: immunoSEQ multiplex PCR; the TCRdb copy retains only in-frame clones and omits some. Here the sample spans about 19,000 clones, 68% being singletons. This material consisted of CD4+ or CD8+ T cells sorted from blood, taken in a trial of the OX40 agonist ivuxolimab. The origin of the receptors is an adult with an advanced solid tumor such as melanoma, head and neck, liver or kidney cancer.

The CDR3 DNA sequence: TGTGCCAGCAGAAAATCTGGGCTACACAATGAGCAGTTCTTC. Protein product: CASRKSGLHNEQFF. The chain links TRBV6-5 to TRBJ2-1; D uncertain. The CDR3 is made up of 14 amino acids. V was trimmed by 6 bases and J by 5 bases, leaving 14 bases between them. Germline assignment: CDR1 MNHEY and CDR2 SVGAGI.

The V call is TRBV7-9, the J call TRBJ1-3; the D is unclear. Germline V gene data show CDR1 as SEHNR and CDR2 as FQNEAQ (reference sequence). CDR3 length equals 16 residues. The V gene lost 2 bases and the J gene lost 0 bases, with 11 bases spanning the gap. The CDR3 sequence: CASSLIAEVSGNTIYF. Here the CDR3 DNA reads TGTGCCAGCAGCTTAATTGCGGAAGTCTCTGGAAACACCATATATTTT.

This clone turned up a few times. V gene TRBV11-3 combines with J gene TRBJ1-3, with no clear D. CDR3 length equals 16 residues. Germline lookup yields CDR1 SGHNT and CDR2 YENEEA. The V end was cut by 5 bases, the J end by 4 bases, with 18 bases between. In nucleotides, the CDR3 is TGTGCCAGCAGCGCCTACCTACGTCGGATAGGAAACACCATATATTTT. Amino acids: CASSAYLRRIGNTIYF.

The rearrangement joins TRBV4-2 to TRBJ2-1, with 10 positions matching TRBD1. The CDR3 sequence is 16 residues long. V lost 0 bases and J lost 2; bases outside the gene matches: 1. Germline-derived CDR1 and CDR2 are LGHNA and YNFKEQ. CDR3 nucleotide sequence: TGTGCCAGCAGCCAAGATGACAGGGGGCCCTACAATGAGCAGTTCTTC. Amino acids: CASSQDDRGPYNEQFF.

This clone has at least ten counts. V usage is TRBV5-8 and J usage is TRBJ1-2; no firm D call. Germline CDR1 SGHTS, CDR2 YDEGEE. The V gene lost 1 base and the J gene lost 3 bases, with 7 bases spanning the gap. The length of the CDR3 is 13 residues. The CDR3 DNA follows: TGTGCCAGCAGCTTGAGGGCTCACTATGGCTACACCTTC. This gives the protein CASSLRAHYGYTF.

The chain employs TRBV12-5 and TRBJ1-1; TRBD1 might be the D (6 bases). The germline V gene encodes CDR1 LGHNT and CDR2 FRNRAP. The CDR3 covers 14 residues. Trimming stripped 3 bases from V and 0 bases from J, with 8 bases between. The CDR3 sequence: CASGFTGMNTEAFF. CDR3 in DNA: TGTGCTAGTGGTTTTACAGGGATGAACACTGAAGCTTTCTTT.

The chain carries TRBV5-4 and TRBJ1-2; possible D gene TRBD1, 6 bases. The V gene lost 4 bases and the J gene lost 4 bases, with 14 bases spanning the gap. Looked up from germline, CDR1 is SGHNT and CDR2 is YYREEE (reference sequence). The CDR3 is made up of 14 amino acids. The CDR3 sequence is CASSHREGIYGYTF. The CDR3 bases are TGTGCCAGCAGCCACAGGGAGGGGATCTATGGCTACACCTTC.

The rearrangement joins TRBV28 to TRBJ1-5; weak D call: TRBD1 (5 bases). The CDR3 length is 15 residues. From germline, CDR1 is MDHEN and CDR2 SYDVKM. Trimming stripped 1 base from V and 4 bases from J, with 11 bases between. The CDR3 DNA is TGTGCCAGCAGTTTATCCGGACAAAGTAATCAGCCCCAGCATTTT. It specifies CASSLSGQSNQPQHF.

This clone occurred a few times. The rearrangement joins TRBV11-3 to TRBJ2-2; a weak D match, TRBD2 (5 bases). Trimming took 0 bases from V and 2 from J, leaving 7 bases between them. The CDR3 runs 15 residues. Germline assignment: CDR1 SGHNT and CDR2 YENEEA. CDR3: CASSLDRGNTGELFF. The DNA of the CDR3 is TGTGCCAGCAGCTTAGATCGGGGAAACACCGGGGAGCTGTTTTTT.

This clone was picked up a small number of times. The rearrangement uses TRBV28 and TRBJ1-5; D ambiguous. Germline CDR1 reads MDHEN; CDR2 reads SYDVKM. The CDR3 runs to 15 residues. Trimming stripped 6 bases from V and 0 bases from J, with 12 bases between. CDR3 sequence reads: CASRVWVSSNQPQHF. The CDR3 coding sequence is TGTGCCAGCAGGGTTTGGGTTTCTAGCAATCAGCCCCAGCATTTT.

The J gene is TRBJ2-3, the V gene TRBV7-2; 9 nucleotides match TRBD2. CDR1 SGHTA and CDR2 FQGNSA come from the germline V gene. This CDR3 has 16 residues. V shed 4 bases and J 5 bases; nucleotides not matched to a gene: 10. The CDR3 spells CASSSFLGGRGDTQYF. CDR3 DNA: TGTGCCAGCAGCTCCTTTCTGGGCGGGAGGGGAGATACGCAGTATTTT.

This clone was counted ten times or more. The chain couples TRBV19 to TRBJ2-1, with 7 bases that match TRBD2. J gave up 4 bases and V 1 base, and 7 bases lay outside the gene matches. Germline V gene sequence: CDR1 LNHDA, CDR2 SQIVND (reference sequence). The CDR3 consists of 16 residues. CDR3 loop: CASSIVSGGSYNEQFF. CDR3 bases: TGTGCCAGTAGTATAGTCTCGGGAGGTAGTTACAATGAGCAGTTCTTC. Filled out from reference TRBV19 and TRBJ2-1, the complete variable domain reads DGGITQSPKYLFRKEGQNVTLSCEQNLNHDAMYWYRQDPGQGLRLIYYSQIVNDFQKGDIAEGYSVSREKKESFPLTVTSAQKNPTAFYLCASSIVSGGSYNEQFFGPGTRLTVL.

The chain has TRBV7-9 and TRBJ2-4; the match to TRBD2 covers 8 bases. This CDR3 contains 18 residues. With 1 base clipped from V and 4 bases from J, the junction kept 12 bases outside the gene matches. Germline V lookup: CDR1 SEHNR, CDR2 FQNEAQ (reference sequence). As DNA, the CDR3 is TGTGCCAGCAGCTTAGGGTTTCAAGCGGGGGAAGGGAAAAACATTCAGTACTTC. Its translation is CASSLGFQAGEGKNIQYF.

This clone turned up a few times. This chain uses TRBV5-5 with TRBJ2-2, with no clear D. Trimming shortened V by 0 bases and J by 4 bases, and 10 bases separated the two germline ends. Germline values: CDR1 SGHKS, CDR2 YYEKEE (reference sequence). The CDR3 runs to 15 residues. The chain's CDR3 is CASSLEGLPTGELFF. The CDR3 DNA is TGTGCCAGCAGCTTGGAGGGTTTACCCACCGGGGAGCTGTTTTTT.

The chain couples TRBV2 to TRBJ2-7; 8 bases align to TRBD2. J lost 0 bases, V lost 5 bases, and 6 bases had no gene match. This CDR3 has 15 residues. Looked up from germline, CDR1 is SNHLY and CDR2 is FYNNEI. In nucleotides, the CDR3 is TGTGCCAGCAGTCCGAATAGCGGGACCTCCTACGAGCAGTACTTC. This codes for CASSPNSGTSYEQYF.

The chain uses TRBV7-8 and TRBJ2-7, with TRBD1 matching over 8 bases. Germline lookup yields CDR1 SGHVS and CDR2 FQNEAQ. This CDR3 comprises 16 residues. The J segment lost 2 bases and the V segment lost 5 bases, leaving 11 bases of the junction unmatched. The CDR3 nucleotides read TGTGCCAGCAGCGGTAGCCGGACAGGGTCCACCTACGAGCAGTACTTC. Protein: CASSGSRTGSTYEQYF.

The genes are TRBV7-9 and TRBJ2-3, with D unresolved. The germline V gene encodes CDR1 SEHNR and CDR2 FQNEAQ (reference sequence). The CDR3 totals 13 residues. The ends were cut back, 5 bases at V and 0 bases at J, with 6 bases in the middle. Here the CDR3 reads CASSPYSTDTQYF. The CDR3, as DNA: TGTGCCAGCAGCCCGTACAGCACAGATACGCAGTATTTT.

The chain is built from TRBV5-6 and TRBJ1-1; D gene ambiguous. There are 14 residues in the CDR3. Germline V gene lookup returns CDR1 SGHDT and CDR2 YYEEEE. Trimming removed 4 bases at V and 1 base at J, with 11 bases between. The CDR3 nucleotides are TGTGCCAGCAGCCGCGGCTTTACGAACACTGAAGCTTTCTTT. Its translation: CASSRGFTNTEAFF.

The chain carries TRBV7-6 and TRBJ2-2; 11 bases match TRBD2. The germline CDR1 and CDR2 sequences are SGHVS and FNYEAQ. The V and J ends lost 5 bases and 7 bases, in that order; junction bases with no gene match: 6. The CDR3 is made up of 15 amino acids. CDR3 amino acids: CASSALAGGGGELFF. In nucleotides, the CDR3 is TGTGCCAGCAGCGCTCTAGCGGGAGGAGGCGGGGAGCTGTTTTTT.

The chain employs TRBV29-1 and TRBJ1-4; tentative D call: TRBD1 (6 bases). Trimming shortened V by 0 bases and J by 8 bases, and 13 bases separated the two germline ends. Germline CDR1 SQVTM, CDR2 ANQGSEA. CDR3 length: 14 amino acids. CDR3 in DNA: TGCAGCGTTGAAGATACAGGGCCGGACGAAAAACTGTTTTTT. Translating gives CSVEDTGPDEKLFF.

The chain couples TRBV19 to TRBJ2-1; 7 nucleotides align to TRBD2. CDR3 length: 15 residues. The germline V gene encodes CDR1 LNHDA and CDR2 SQIVND (reference sequence). Trimming cost V 7 bases and J 3 bases; bases outside gene matches: 9. This CDR3 reads CASTPTGGGYNEQFF. CDR3 nucleotides: TGTGCCAGTACCCCGACTGGCGGGGGCTACAATGAGCAGTTCTTC.

The chain couples TRBV27 to TRBJ2-2; tentatively, D is TRBD1 or TRBD2 (5 bases each). The CDR3 loop spans 12 amino acids. Germline V gene data show CDR1 as MNHEY and CDR2 as SMNVEV (reference sequence). Deletions cut 6 bases from V and 4 bases from J, with 6 bases between. This chain's CDR3 is CASRGVTGELFF. The CDR3 DNA sequence: TGTGCCAGCAGGGGGGTCACCGGGGAGCTGTTTTTT.

The rearrangement links TRBV29-1 to TRBJ2-2, with D unclear. Trimming pared 3 bases from V and 0 bases from J, leaving 17 bases between. CDR3 size: 17 residues. The germline gives CDR1 SQVTM, CDR2 ANQGSEA. This CDR3 is CSVESRVMGSNTGELFF. Here the CDR3 DNA reads TGCAGCGTTGAGTCGAGAGTAATGGGGTCGAACACCGGGGAGCTGTTTTTT.

This sequence joins TRBV10-3 and TRBJ2-5; no clear D. V shed 7 bases and J shed 1 base, with 10 bases lying between them. CDR1 ENHRY and CDR2 SYGVKD come from the germline V gene. This CDR3 region has 13 residues. The CDR3 nucleotides are TGTGCCATCACGTCGAAGAGCCAAGAGACCCAGTACTTC. Translating gives CAITSKSQETQYF.

The V call is TRBV5-1, the J call TRBJ2-1; D is perhaps TRBD2 (5 bases). Trimming removed 8 bases at V and 5 bases at J, with 11 bases between. Germline assignment: CDR1 SGHRS and CDR2 YFSETQ. CDR3 length: 12 amino acids. The CDR3 DNA is TGCGCCAGGGGAGCATTGCACAATGAGCAGTTCTTC. Its translation: CARGALHNEQFF.

The gene calls are TRBV12-5 and TRBJ1-2; 8 bases are a match to TRBD1. There are 15 residues in the CDR3. V shed 6 bases, J shed 2 bases, and the junction held 8 bases outside the gene matches. Looked up from germline, CDR1 is LGHNT and CDR2 is FRNRAP. Here the CDR3 DNA reads TGTGCTAGTGGACCCGACAGGGGACGGAACTATGGCTACACCTTC. It codes for CASGPDRGRNYGYTF.

This chain links TRBV7-4 with TRBJ2-7, with no clear D. The CDR3 sequence is 14 residues long. Trimming shortened V by 6 bases and J by 2 bases, and 14 bases separated the two germline ends. The germline V gene encodes CDR1 SGHVT and CDR2 SQSDAQ. Written as DNA, the CDR3 is TGTGCCAGCAGTCTACTACTTCGTACCTACGAGCAGTACTTC. Amino acid sequence: CASSLLLRTYEQYF. The full variable domain, in which reference TRBV7-4 and TRBJ2-7 provide the parts outside the CDR3, is GAGVSQSPRYKVAKRGRDVALRCDSISGHVTLYWYRQTLGQGSEVLTYSQSDAQRDKSGRPSGRFSAERPERSVSTLKIQRTEQGDSAVYLCASSLLLRTYEQYFGPGTRLTVT.

The chain has TRBV11-1 and TRBJ2-7, with D unresolved. From germline, CDR1 is SGHAT and CDR2 FQDESV (reference sequence). The V gene lost 8 bases and the J gene lost 2 bases, with 13 bases spanning the gap. The CDR3 extends over 13 amino acids. The CDR3 reads CASRASETYEQYF. The CDR3, as DNA: TGTGCCAGCCGGGCCTCTGAGACCTACGAGCAGTACTTC.